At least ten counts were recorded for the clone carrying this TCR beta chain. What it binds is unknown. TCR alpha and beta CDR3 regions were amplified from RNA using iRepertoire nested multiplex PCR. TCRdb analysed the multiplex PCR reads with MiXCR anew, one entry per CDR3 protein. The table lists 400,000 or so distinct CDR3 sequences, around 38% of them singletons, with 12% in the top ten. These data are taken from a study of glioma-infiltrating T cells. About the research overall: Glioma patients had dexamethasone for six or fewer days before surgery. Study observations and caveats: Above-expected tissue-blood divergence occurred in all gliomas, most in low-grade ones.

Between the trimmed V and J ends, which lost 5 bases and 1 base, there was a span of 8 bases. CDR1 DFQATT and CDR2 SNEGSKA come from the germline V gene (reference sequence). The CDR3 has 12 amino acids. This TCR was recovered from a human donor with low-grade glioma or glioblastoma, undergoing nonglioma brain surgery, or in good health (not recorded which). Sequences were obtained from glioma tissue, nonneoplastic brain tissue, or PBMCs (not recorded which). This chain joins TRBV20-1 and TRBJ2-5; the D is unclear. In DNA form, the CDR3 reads TGCAGTGCTCCAAGACTCCAAGAGACCCAGTACTTC. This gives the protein CSAPRLQETQYF.